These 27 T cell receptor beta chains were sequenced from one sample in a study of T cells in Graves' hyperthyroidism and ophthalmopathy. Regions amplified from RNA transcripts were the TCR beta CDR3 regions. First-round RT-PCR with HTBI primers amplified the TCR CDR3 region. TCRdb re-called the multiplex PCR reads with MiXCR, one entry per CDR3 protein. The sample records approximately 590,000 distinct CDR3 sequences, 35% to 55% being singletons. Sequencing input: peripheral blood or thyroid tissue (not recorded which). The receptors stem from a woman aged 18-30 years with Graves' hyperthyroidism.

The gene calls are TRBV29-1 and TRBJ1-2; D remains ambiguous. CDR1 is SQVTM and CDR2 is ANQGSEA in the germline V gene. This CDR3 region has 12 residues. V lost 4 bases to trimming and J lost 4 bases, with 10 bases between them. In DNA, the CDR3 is TGCAGCGTTGCACATAGTTTCTATGGCTACACCTTC. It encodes CSVAHSFYGYTF.

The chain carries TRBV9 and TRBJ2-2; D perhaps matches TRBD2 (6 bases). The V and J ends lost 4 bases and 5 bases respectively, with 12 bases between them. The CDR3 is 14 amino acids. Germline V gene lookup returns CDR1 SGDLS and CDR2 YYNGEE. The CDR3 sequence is CASSLSGQTGELFF. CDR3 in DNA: TGTGCCAGCAGCCTAAGCGGGCAAACCGGGGAGCTGTTTTTT.

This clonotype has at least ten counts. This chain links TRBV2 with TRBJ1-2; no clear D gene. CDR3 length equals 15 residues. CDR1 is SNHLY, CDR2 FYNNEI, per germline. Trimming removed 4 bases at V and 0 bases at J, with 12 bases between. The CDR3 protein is CASSVTADSNYGYTF. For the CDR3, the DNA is TGTGCCAGCAGTGTTACAGCCGATTCTAACTATGGCTACACCTTC.

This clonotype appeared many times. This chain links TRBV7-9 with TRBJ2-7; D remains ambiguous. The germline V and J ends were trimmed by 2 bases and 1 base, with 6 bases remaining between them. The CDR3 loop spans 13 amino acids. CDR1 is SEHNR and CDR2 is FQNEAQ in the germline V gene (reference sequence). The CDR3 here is CASSLTQSYEQYF. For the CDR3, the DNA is TGTGCCAGCAGCTTAACACAGTCCTACGAGCAGTACTTC. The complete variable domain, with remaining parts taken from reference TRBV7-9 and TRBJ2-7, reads DTGVSQNPRHKITKRGQNVTFRCDPISEHNRLYWYRQTLGQGPEFLTYFQNEAQLEKSRLLSDRFSAERPKGSFSTLEIQRTEQGDSAMYLCASSLTQSYEQYFGPGTRLTVT.

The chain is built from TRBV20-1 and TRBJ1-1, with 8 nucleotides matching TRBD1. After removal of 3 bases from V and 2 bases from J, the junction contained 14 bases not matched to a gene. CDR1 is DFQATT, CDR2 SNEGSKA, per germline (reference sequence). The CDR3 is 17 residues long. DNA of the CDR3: TGCAGTGCTAGGCCGGCGGCAGGGGGCTTAATAAACACTGAAGCTTTCTTT. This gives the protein CSARPAAGGLINTEAFF.

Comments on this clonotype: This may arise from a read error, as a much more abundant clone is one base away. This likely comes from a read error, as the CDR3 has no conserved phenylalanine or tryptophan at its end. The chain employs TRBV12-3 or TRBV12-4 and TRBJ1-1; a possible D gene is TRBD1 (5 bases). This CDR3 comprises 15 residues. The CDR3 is CAISESVGTGTEAFL. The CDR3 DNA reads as TGTGCCATCAGTGAGTCGGTAGGGACGGGGACTGAAGCTTTCCTT.

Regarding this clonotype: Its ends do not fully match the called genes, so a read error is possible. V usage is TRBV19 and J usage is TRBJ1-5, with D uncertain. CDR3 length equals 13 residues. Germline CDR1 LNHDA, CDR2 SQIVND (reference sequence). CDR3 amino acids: CASSIYPNQLQHF. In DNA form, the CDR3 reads TGTGCCAGTAGTATCTACCCCAATCAGCTCCAGCATTTT.

The chain's CDR3 is CASSPRLSYEQYF. CDR3 coding DNA: TGTGCCAGCAGCCCCCGACTCAGCTACGAGCAGTACTTC. The rearrangement uses TRBV7-2 and TRBJ2-7; no clear D. The germline V gene encodes CDR1 SGHTA and CDR2 FQGNSA. The CDR3 has 13 residues. Trimming shortened V by 5 bases and J by 3 bases, and 11 bases separated the two germline ends. Full variable domain (outside the CDR3, taken from reference TRBV7-2 and TRBJ2-7): GAGVSQSPSNKVTEKGKDVELRCDPISGHTALYWYRQSLGQGLEFLIYFQGNSAPDKSGLPSDRFSAERTGGSVSTLTIQRTQQEDSAVYLCASSPRLSYEQYFGPGTRLTVT.

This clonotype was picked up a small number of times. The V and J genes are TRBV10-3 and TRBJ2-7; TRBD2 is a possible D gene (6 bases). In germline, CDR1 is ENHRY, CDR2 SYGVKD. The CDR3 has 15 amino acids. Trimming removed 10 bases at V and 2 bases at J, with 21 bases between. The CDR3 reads CASSLWGDATYEQYF. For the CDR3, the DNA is TGTGCCAGCTCTTTGTGGGGGGACGCCACCTACGAGCAGTACTTC.

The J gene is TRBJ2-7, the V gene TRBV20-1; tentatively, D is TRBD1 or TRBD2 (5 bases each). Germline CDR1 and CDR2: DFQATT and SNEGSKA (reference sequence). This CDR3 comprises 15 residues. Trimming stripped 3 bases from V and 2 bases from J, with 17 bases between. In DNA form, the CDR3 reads TGCAGTGCTAGGACGGCTGTGGGACCACCCTACGAGCAGTACTTC. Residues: CSARTAVGPPYEQYF.

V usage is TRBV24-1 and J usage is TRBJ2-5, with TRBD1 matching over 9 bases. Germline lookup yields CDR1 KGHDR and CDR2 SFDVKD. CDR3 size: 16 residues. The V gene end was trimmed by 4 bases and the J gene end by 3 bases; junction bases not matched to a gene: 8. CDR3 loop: CATSEQGQGRKETQYF. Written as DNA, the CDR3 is TGTGCCACCAGTGAGCAAGGACAGGGGCGAAAAGAGACCCAGTACTTC.

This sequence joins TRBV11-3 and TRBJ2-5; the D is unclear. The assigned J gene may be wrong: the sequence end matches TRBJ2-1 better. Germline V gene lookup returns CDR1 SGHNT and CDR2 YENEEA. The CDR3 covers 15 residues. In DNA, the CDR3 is TGTGCCAGCAGCCCCAGGACGAGCGACTACAATGAGCAGTTCTTC. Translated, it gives CASSPRTSDYNEQFF.

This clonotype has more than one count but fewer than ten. The CDR3 DNA reads as TGTGCCAGCAGCCTCACCGAGGGAAATCAGCCCCAGCATTTT. Translating it yields CASSLTEGNQPQHF. The chain combines TRBV7-2 with TRBJ1-5; D gene unclear. The CDR3 runs to 14 residues. The V gene's germline CDR1 is SGHTA and CDR2 FQGNSA. The ends were cut back, 5 bases at V and 4 bases at J, with 12 bases in the middle.

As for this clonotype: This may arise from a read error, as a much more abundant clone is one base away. CDR3 protein: CASSSRVGETQYF. CDR3 in DNA: TGTGCCAGCAGCTCGAGGGTGGGGGAGACCCAGTACTTC. This chain uses TRBV5-1 with TRBJ2-5; tentatively, D is TRBD2 (5 bases). The CDR3 runs 13 residues. Germline CDR1 and CDR2: SGHRS and YFSETQ.

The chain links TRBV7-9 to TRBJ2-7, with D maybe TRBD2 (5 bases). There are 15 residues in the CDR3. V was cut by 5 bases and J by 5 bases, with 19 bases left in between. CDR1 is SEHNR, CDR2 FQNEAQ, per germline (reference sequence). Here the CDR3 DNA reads TGTGCCAGCAGCCTAGTCGGCCAGGAGGATAACGAGCAGTACTTC. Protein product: CASSLVGQEDNEQYF.

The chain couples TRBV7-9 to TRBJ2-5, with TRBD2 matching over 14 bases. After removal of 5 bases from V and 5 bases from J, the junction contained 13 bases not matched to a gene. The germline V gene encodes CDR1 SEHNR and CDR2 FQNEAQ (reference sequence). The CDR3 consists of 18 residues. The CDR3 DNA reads TGTGCCAGCAGCCCAAGCGCCGGGACTAGCGGGAGTCTTGAGACCCAGTACTTC. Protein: CASSPSAGTSGSLETQYF. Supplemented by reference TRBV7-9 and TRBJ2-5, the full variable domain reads DTGVSQNPRHKITKRGQNVTFRCDPISEHNRLYWYRQTLGQGPEFLTYFQNEAQLEKSRLLSDRFSAERPKGSFSTLEIQRTEQGDSAMYLCASSPSAGTSGSLETQYFGPGTRLLVL.

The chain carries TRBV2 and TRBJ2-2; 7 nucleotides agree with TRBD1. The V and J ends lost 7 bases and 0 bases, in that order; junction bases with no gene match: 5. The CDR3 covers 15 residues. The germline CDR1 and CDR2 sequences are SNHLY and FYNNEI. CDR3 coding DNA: TGTGCCAGCAACATAGGGACAGCGAACACCGGGGAGCTGTTTTTT. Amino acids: CASNIGTANTGELFF.

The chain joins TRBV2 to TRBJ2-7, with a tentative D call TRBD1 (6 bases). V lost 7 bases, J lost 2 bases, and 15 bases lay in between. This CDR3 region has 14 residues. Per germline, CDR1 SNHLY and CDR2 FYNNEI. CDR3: CASNPTGETYEQYF. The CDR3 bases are TGTGCCAGCAATCCGACAGGTGAAACCTACGAGCAGTACTTC.

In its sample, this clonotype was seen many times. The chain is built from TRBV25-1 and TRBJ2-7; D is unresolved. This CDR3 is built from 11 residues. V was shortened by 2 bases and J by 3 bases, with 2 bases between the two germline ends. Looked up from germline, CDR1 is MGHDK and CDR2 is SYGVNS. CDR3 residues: CASSEVYEQYF. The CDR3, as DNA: TGTGCCAGCAGTGAAGTCTACGAGCAGTACTTC.

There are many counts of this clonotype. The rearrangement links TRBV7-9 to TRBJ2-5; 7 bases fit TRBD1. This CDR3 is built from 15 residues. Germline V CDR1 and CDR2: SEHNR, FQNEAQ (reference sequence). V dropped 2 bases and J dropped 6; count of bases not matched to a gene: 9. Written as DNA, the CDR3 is TGTGCCAGCAGCTTACAAGGACAGGAGCGGAAGACCCAGTACTTC. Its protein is CASSLQGQERKTQYF.

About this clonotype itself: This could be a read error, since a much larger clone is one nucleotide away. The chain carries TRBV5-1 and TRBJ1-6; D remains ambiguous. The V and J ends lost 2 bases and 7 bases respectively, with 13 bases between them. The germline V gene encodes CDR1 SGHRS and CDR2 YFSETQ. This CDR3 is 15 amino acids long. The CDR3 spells CASSFLSGYNSPLHF. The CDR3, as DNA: TGCGCCAGCAGCTTTCTCAGCGGATACAATTCACCCCTCCACTTT.

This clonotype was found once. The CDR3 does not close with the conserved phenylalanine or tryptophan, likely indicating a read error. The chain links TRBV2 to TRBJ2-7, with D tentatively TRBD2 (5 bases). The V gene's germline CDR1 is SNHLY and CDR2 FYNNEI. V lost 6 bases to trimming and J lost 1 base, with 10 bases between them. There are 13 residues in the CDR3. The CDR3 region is CASRTRFSYEQYL. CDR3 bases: TGTGCCAGCAGAACTAGGTTTTCCTACGAGCAGTACCTC.

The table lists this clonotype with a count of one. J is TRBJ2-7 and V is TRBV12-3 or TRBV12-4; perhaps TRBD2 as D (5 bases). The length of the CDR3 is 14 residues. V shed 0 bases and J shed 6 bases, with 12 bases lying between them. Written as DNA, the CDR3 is TGTGCCAGCAGTTTAGCAGGAGAGGGCGGCGAGCAGTACTTC. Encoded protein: CASSLAGEGGEQYF.

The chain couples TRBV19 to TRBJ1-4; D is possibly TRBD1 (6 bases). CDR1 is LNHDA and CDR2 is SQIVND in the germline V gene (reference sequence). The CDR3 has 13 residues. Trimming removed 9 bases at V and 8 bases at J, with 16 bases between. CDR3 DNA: TGTGCCAGCTCCCGGGGGCAACGAGAAAAACTGTTTTTT. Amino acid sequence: CASSRGQREKLFF.

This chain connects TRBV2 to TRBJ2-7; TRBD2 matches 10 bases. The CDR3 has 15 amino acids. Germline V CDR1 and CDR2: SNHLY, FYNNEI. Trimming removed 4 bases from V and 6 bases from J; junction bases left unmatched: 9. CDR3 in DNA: TGTGCCAGCAGTGTTCCCGGGACTAGCGTTACCGAGCAGTACTTC. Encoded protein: CASSVPGTSVTEQYF.

The CDR3 nucleotides read TGTGCCAGCAGCTTAGCGCTGGGTGGGGAAGAGACCCAGTACTTC. Its protein is CASSLALGGEETQYF. The chain uses TRBV7-2 and TRBJ2-5, with D hard to call. This CDR3 has 15 amino acids. In germline, CDR1 is SGHTA, CDR2 FQGNSA. V was trimmed by 0 bases and J by 3 bases, leaving 11 bases between them.

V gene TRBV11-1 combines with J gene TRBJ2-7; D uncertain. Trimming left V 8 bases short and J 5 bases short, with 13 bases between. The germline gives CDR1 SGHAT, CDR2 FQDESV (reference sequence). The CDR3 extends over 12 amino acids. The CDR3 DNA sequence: TGTGCCAGCTCGCGCATCCTCCACGAGCAGTACTTC. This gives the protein CASSRILHEQYF.